This entry lists 20 T cell receptor beta chains sequenced from one sample in a study of somatic mutations in cytotoxic T cells in rheumatoid arthritis. TCRdb's copy holds only in-frame clones and misses some; the assay was immunoSEQ multiplex PCR. The data hold approximately 20,000 clones, with roughly four fifths observed a single time. The specimen sequenced was CD8+ T cells sorted from blood. Receptors originate from a woman aged 45 to 65 in good health.

The rearrangement uses TRBV19 and TRBJ1-2, with D unresolved. The CDR3 extends over 14 amino acids. V was trimmed by 7 bases and J by 2 bases, leaving 14 bases between them. Germline V gene data show CDR1 as LNHDA and CDR2 as SQIVND (reference sequence). The CDR3, as DNA: TGTGCCAGTACGGAGGGATACCTGAACTATGGCTACACCTTC. Its translation is CASTEGYLNYGYTF.

The chain employs TRBV5-6 and TRBJ2-7, with D tentatively TRBD1 (6 bases). Germline CDR1 reads SGHDT; CDR2 reads YYEEEE. V gave up 2 bases and J gave up 3 bases, with 12 bases separating them. This CDR3 contains 14 residues. CDR3 loop: CASSFTDRVYEQYF. As DNA, the CDR3 is TGTGCCAGCAGCTTCACGGACAGAGTCTACGAGCAGTACTTC.

Notes on this clone: Germline and junction disagree at one end, which may indicate a read error. Other nucleotide sequences from this sample produce the same CDR3. The chain employs TRBV27 and TRBJ2-7; 7 positions match TRBD1. Germline CDR1 is MNHEY and CDR2 is SMNVEV (reference sequence). This CDR3 has 15 amino acids. In DNA form, the CDR3 reads TGTGCCAGCAGCCGGACAGGTGGGACCTCCTATGAGCAGTACTTC. Encoded protein: CASSRTGGTSYEQYF.

The DNA for the CDR3 is TGTGCCAGCAGCTTAAGTTCAAACAATGAGCAGTTCTTC. It translates to CASSLSSNNEQFF. This chain joins TRBV7-6 and TRBJ2-1; no clear D gene. CDR1 and CDR2 from the germline V gene are SGHVS and FNYEAQ. Deletions cut 2 bases from V and 5 bases from J, with 7 bases between. The CDR3 covers 13 residues.

The J gene is TRBJ1-1, the V gene TRBV6-5; D gene ambiguous. CDR3 length: 15 residues. Per the germline V gene, CDR1 is MNHEY and CDR2 is SVGAGI. Trimming removed 0 bases at V and 10 bases at J, with 18 bases between. The CDR3 bases are TGTGCCAGCAGTTACTCGTTCCCCCCTGCGGAAGGAGCTTTCTTT. Its protein product is CASSYSFPPAEGAFF.

The rearrangement joins TRBV5-5 to TRBJ1-4, with a weak D call TRBD1 (5 bases). This CDR3 has 18 amino acids. From germline, CDR1 is SGHKS and CDR2 YYEKEE (reference sequence). Between the trimmed V and J ends, which lost 9 bases and 0 bases, there was a span of 24 bases. CDR3 sequence reads: CANDKSGAGAATNEKLFF. The CDR3 bases are TGTGCCAATGATAAAAGTGGGGCAGGAGCTGCAACTAATGAAAAACTGTTTTTT.

CDR3 residues: CASSQGTGVPYEQYF. In nucleotides, the CDR3 is TGCGCCAGCAGCCAAGGGACTGGAGTTCCCTACGAGCAGTACTTC. V and J are TRBV4-1 and TRBJ2-7; the D gene is possibly TRBD2 (5 bases). Trimming removed 1 base at V and 2 bases at J, with 12 bases between. Germline V lookup: CDR1 MGHRA, CDR2 YSYEKL. CDR3 length equals 15 residues.

The V call is TRBV6-1, the J call TRBJ2-7; D unclear. The germline gives CDR1 MNHNS, CDR2 SASEGT. This CDR3 spans 11 amino acids. V shed 5 bases and J shed 7 bases, with 9 bases lying between them. CDR3 coding DNA: TGTGCCAGCAGTTTCGGTGGAGAGCAGTACTTC. Protein sequence: CASSFGGEQYF.

The chain has TRBV28 and TRBJ1-5; a possible D gene is TRBD1 (6 bases). Trimming shortened V by 8 bases and J by 3 bases, and 11 bases separated the two germline ends. CDR1 MDHEN and CDR2 SYDVKM come from the germline V gene. The CDR3 sequence is 13 residues long. The CDR3 DNA follows: TGTGCCAGCGGGGACAACTCCAATCAGCCCCAGCATTTT. It is translated as CASGDNSNQPQHF.

The chain couples TRBV5-1 to TRBJ2-3; 8 nucleotides align to TRBD1. Unmatched junction bases numbered 8, after V lost 4 bases and J lost 4 bases. The germline CDR1 and CDR2 sequences are SGHRS and YFSETQ. The CDR3 has 15 amino acids. The CDR3 coding sequence is TGCGCCAGCAGCCTGGACAGGGACCAAGCAGATACGCAGTATTTT. Translated: CASSLDRDQADTQYF.

The chain links TRBV2 to TRBJ2-4; D tentatively fits TRBD1 or TRBD2 (6 bases each). The CDR3 runs 14 residues. From germline, CDR1 is SNHLY and CDR2 FYNNEI. V dropped 6 bases and J dropped 4 bases, with 13 bases sitting between them. The chain's CDR3 is CASRAGEEKNIQYF. The CDR3 DNA is TGTGCCAGCAGGGCAGGGGAGGAGAAAAACATTCAGTACTTC.

The chain recombines TRBV6-6 with TRBJ2-7; no definite D call. Trimming took 8 bases from V and 4 from J, leaving 9 bases between them. This CDR3 comprises 11 residues. Germline-derived CDR1 and CDR2 are MNHNY and SVGAGI (reference sequence). CDR3 protein: CASGKEYEQYF. The CDR3 DNA reads as TGTGCCAGCGGAAAGGAATACGAGCAGTACTTC.

V usage is TRBV28 and J usage is TRBJ1-4; D unclear. V lost 3 bases and J 4 bases, leaving 9 bases between the germline ends. CDR1 MDHEN and CDR2 SYDVKM come from the germline V gene. There are 14 residues in the CDR3. The CDR3 sequence: CASSFRLGNEKLFF. CDR3 bases: TGTGCCAGCAGTTTCCGGTTGGGTAATGAAAAACTGTTTTTT.

The chain has TRBV7-9 and TRBJ1-4, with D perhaps TRBD1 (6 bases). Germline V gene sequence: CDR1 SEHNR, CDR2 FQNEAQ (reference sequence). The germline V and J ends were trimmed by 6 bases and 8 bases, with 16 bases remaining between them. This CDR3 is 14 amino acids long. The DNA for the CDR3 is TGTGCCAGCAGTCAACGGACAGTTGGCGAAAAACTGTTTTTT. Translation: CASSQRTVGEKLFF.

This chain uses TRBV13 with TRBJ2-7; D perhaps matches TRBD1 (6 bases). CDR3 length: 14 residues. V was pared by 4 bases and J by 3 bases, with 13 bases between. Per germline, CDR1 PRHDT and CDR2 FYEKMQ (reference sequence). The CDR3 sequence: CASSSTGSFYEQYF. In nucleotides, the CDR3 is TGTGCCAGCAGCTCGACAGGATCCTTCTACGAGCAGTACTTC.

The chain uses TRBV10-1 and TRBJ1-2; a weak D match, TRBD1 (6 bases). CDR3 size: 12 residues. Germline V gene data show CDR1 as WNHNN and CDR2 as SYGVQD (reference sequence). V lost 8 bases to trimming and J lost 8 bases, with 15 bases between them. CDR3 loop: CASPGGGQGYTF. In DNA form, the CDR3 reads TGCGCCAGCCCGGGAGGGGGGCAAGGCTACACCTTC.

The chain links TRBV5-6 to TRBJ2-7; 10 nucleotides line up with TRBD1. The CDR3 runs 13 residues. Germline loops: CDR1 SGHDT, CDR2 YYEEEE. Trimming at V came to 4 bases and at J to 7 bases, leaving 5 bases not matched to a gene. The CDR3 region is CASSRQGAGEQYF. CDR3 bases: TGTGCCAGCAGCCGACAGGGGGCTGGTGAGCAGTACTTC.

This chain joins TRBV30 and TRBJ2-7, with D possibly being TRBD2 (5 bases). The germline V gene encodes CDR1 GTSNPN and CDR2 SVGIG (reference sequence). The CDR3 totals 14 residues. Trimming cost V 0 bases and J 3 bases, with 12 bases left between them. The CDR3 is CAWSVPPGNYEQYF. CDR3 nucleotides: TGTGCCTGGAGTGTACCCCCGGGGAACTACGAGCAGTACTTC.

The chain is built from TRBV5-4 and TRBJ1-2, with 7 bases fitting TRBD1. Germline CDR1 and CDR2: SGHNT and YYREEE (reference sequence). The CDR3 spans 13 residues. The ends lost 5 bases at V and 8 bases at J; junction bases unmatched: 9. CDR3 nucleotide sequence: TGTGCCAGCAGGCCAGGGGACAGACCCGGCTACACCTTC. Translated, it gives CASRPGDRPGYTF.

The DNA of the CDR3 is TGCGCCAGCAGCCAAGGCAGCGTGGGGGGAGCCTACGAGCAGTACTTC. Translation gives CASSQGSVGGAYEQYF. The chain couples TRBV4-1 to TRBJ2-7, with D possibly being TRBD2 (6 bases). Germline CDR1 reads MGHRA; CDR2 reads YSYEKL. The CDR3 has 16 amino acids. With 1 base removed from V and 2 bases from J, the gap between germline ends came to 15 bases.